This TCR beta chain is drawn from a study of metastatic and nonmetastatic thyroid tumors. Study in general: The comparison covered peripheral blood and tumor or nodule tissue in malignant and benign thyroid patients.

There are many counts of this clone. What it recognizes is unknown. TCRdb redid the clone calls on the PCR reads using MiXCR. The sample lists about 27,000 clones; around 17% were seen once. Patients had received no treatment of any kind before thyroid surgery. General study results and limits: Reports indicated that malignant thyroid tumors showed significantly higher TCR beta diversity than benign nodules did, in blood and tumor.

The CDR3 is 15 amino acids. V trimming: 7 bases; J trimming: 1 base; junction bases outside the gene matches: 4. Looked up from germline, CDR1 is LNHDA and CDR2 is SQIVND (reference sequence). The chain couples TRBV19 to TRBJ2-1, with 10 nucleotides matching TRBD2. Input material: blood. This receptor was taken from a male donor with papillary thyroid cancer or a benign thyroid nodule (not recorded which). Some clones in this sample may be carry-over from other donors' samples. CDR3 bases: TGTGCCAGTAAAACTAGCGGGACGTCCTACAATGAGCAGTTCTTC. The encoded protein is CASKTSGTSYNEQFF.